This TCR beta chain emerged from a study of shared clonotypes between healthy human individuals. The CDR3 runs to 15 residues. Trimming took 4 bases from V and 9 from J; bases not matched to a gene: 8. The V gene's germline CDR1 is MRHNA and CDR2 SNTAGT. The protocol was immunoSEQ multiplex PCR, while the TCRdb copy is restricted to in-frame clones and leaves out a portion. The repertoire consists of about 480,000 clones, with approximately 85% occurring once and the leading ten covering about an eighth. The source material was PBMCs. The sequence came from a woman aged 40 to 50 in good health. Some clones in this sample may be carry-over from other donors' samples. The chain links TRBV6-4 to TRBJ2-1; 11 bases are shared with TRBD2. The CDR3 DNA is TGTGCCAGCAGTGGACTAGCGGGACAGTCTGGTGAGCAGTTCTTC. Encoded protein: CASSGLAGQSGEQFF.